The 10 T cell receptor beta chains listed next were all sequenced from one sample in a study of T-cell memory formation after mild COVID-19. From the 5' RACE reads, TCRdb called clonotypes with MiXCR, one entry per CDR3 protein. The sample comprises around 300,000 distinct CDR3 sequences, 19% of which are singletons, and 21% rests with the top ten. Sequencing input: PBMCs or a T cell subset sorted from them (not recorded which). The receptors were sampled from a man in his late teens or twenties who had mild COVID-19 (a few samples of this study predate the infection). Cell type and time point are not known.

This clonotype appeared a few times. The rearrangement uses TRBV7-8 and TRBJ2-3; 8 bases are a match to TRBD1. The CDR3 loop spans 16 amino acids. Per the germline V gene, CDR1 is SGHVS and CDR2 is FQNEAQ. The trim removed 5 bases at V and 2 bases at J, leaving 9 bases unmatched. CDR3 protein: CASSLRQGPPTDTQYF. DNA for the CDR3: TGTGCCAGCAGCCTGCGACAGGGGCCCCCCACAGATACGCAGTATTTT.

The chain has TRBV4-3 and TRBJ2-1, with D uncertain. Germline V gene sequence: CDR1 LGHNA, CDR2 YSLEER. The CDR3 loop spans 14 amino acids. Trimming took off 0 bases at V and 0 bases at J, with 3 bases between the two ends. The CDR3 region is CASSQDGSYNEQFF. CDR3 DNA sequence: TGCGCCAGCAGCCAAGACGGCTCCTACAATGAGCAGTTCTTC.

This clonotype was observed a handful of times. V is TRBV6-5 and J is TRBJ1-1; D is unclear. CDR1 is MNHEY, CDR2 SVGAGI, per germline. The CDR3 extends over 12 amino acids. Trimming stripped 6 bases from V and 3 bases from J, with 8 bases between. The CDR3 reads CASSLGHTEAFF. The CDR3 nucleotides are TGTGCCAGCAGCCTCGGTCACACTGAAGCTTTCTTT.

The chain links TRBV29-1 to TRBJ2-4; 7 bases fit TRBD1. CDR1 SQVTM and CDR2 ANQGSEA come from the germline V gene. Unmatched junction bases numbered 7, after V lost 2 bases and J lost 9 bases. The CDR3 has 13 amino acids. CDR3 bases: TGCAGCGTTGAAATAGGGGGCGGAAGCATTCAGTACTTC. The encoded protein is CSVEIGGGSIQYF. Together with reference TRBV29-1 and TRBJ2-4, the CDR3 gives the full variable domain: SAVISQKPSRDICQRGTSLTIQCQVDSQVTMMFWYRQQPGQSLTLIATANQGSEATYESGFVIDKFPISRPNLTFSTLTVSNMSPEDSSIYLCSVEIGGGSIQYFGAGTRLSVL.

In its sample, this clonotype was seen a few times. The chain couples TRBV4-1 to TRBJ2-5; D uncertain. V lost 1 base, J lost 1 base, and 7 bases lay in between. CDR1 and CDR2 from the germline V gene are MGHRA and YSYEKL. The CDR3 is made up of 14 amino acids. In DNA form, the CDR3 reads TGCGCCAGCAGCCAAGTACAGATCCAAGAGACCCAGTACTTC. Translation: CASSQVQIQETQYF.

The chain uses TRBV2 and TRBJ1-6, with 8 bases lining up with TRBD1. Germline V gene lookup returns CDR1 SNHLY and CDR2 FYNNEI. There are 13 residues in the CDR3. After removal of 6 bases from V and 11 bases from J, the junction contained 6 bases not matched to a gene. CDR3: CASSETGDAPLHF. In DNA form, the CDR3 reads TGTGCCAGCAGCGAGACAGGGGACGCACCCCTCCACTTT.

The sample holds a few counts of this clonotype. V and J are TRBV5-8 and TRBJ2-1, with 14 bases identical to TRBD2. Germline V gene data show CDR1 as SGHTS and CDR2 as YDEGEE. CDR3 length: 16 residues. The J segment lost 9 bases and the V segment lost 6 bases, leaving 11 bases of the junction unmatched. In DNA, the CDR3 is TGTGCCAGCACCCCTGTGACTAGCGGGGGGGCTACTGAGCAGTTCTTC. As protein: CASTPVTSGGATEQFF.

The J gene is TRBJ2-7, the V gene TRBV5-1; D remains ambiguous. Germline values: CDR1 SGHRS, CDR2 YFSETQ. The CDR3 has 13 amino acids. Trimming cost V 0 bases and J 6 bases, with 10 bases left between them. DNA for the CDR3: TGCGCCAGCAGCTTGGCCGCCGACTCCGAGCAGTACTTC. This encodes CASSLAADSEQYF.

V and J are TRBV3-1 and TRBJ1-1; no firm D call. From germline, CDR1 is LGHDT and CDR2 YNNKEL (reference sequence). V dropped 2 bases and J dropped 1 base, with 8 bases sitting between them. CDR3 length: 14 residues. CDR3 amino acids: CASSQSWQNTEAFF. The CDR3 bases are TGTGCCAGCAGCCAATCCTGGCAGAACACTGAAGCTTTCTTT. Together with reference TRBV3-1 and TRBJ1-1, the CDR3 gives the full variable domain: DTAVSQTPKYLVTQMGNDKSIKCEQNLGHDTMYWYKQDSKKFLKIMFSYNNKELIINETVPNRFSPKSPDKAHLNLHINSLELGDSAVYFCASSQSWQNTEAFFGQGTRLTVV.

The DNA of the CDR3 is TGTGCCTGGAGTATACTAGCGGGGGAGAGGCAAGAGACCCAGTACTTC. Its translation is CAWSILAGERQETQYF. V usage is TRBV30 and J usage is TRBJ2-5; 11 bases fit TRBD2. The CDR3 is 16 amino acids. The germline gives CDR1 GTSNPN, CDR2 SVGIG (reference sequence). Trimming at V came to 2 bases and at J to 2 bases, leaving 7 bases not matched to a gene.